Listed below are T cell receptor beta chains from one sample, sequenced in a study of T-cell memory formation after mild COVID-19. TCRdb analysed the 5' RACE reads with MiXCR anew, one entry per CDR3 protein. The sample records 550,000 to 700,000 distinct CDR3 sequences, about 18% being singletons. The sample was PBMCs or a T cell subset sorted from them (not recorded which). The source is an adult woman who had mild COVID-19 (a few samples of this study predate the infection). Cell type and time point are not known. The CDR3 runs from the conserved cysteine through the conserved F or W. Fields, in order: clone size, V gene, J gene, D gene, CDR3 DNA, CDR3 protein. The D gene is left open where the match is weak. The size field is filled for only some rows; it gives once, few, many or a size class.

>few|TRBV29-1|TRBJ1-1|TRBD1
TGCAGCGTGGGACAGGTTCTGAACACTGAAGCTTTCTTT
CSVGQVLNTEAFF
>.|TRBV6-2/TRBV6-3|TRBJ2-7|.
TGTGCCAGCAGTTACTCTCACTCCTACGAGCAGTACTTC
CASSYSHSYEQYF
>.|TRBV29-1|TRBJ2-7|.
TGCAGCGTTGGTCTTATGCGGTCGGTTGGCTACGAGCAGTACTTC
CSVGLMRSVGYEQYF
>.|TRBV7-5|TRBJ2-7|.
.
CISVSEASEAVGRDFYEQYF
>few|TRBV5-4|TRBJ2-1|.
TGTGCCAGCAGGATCGGACTACACAGGGCGTCTGAGCAGTTCTTC
CASRIGLHRASEQFF
>few|TRBV30|TRBJ1-6|TRBD1
TGTGCCTGGAGTTCCGGGACAGGCCAATCACCCCTCCACTTT
CAWSSGTGQSPLHF
>.|TRBV7-8|TRBJ1-4|TRBD1
TGTGCCAGCAGCCCGGACAGGTTCAATGAAAAACTGTTTTTT
CASSPDRFNEKLFF
>.|TRBV5-1|TRBJ2-2|.
TGCGCCAGCGCACTAGCCCCGAACACCGGGGAGCTGTTTTTT
CASALAPNTGELFF
>.|TRBV7-2|TRBJ2-5|.
TGTGCCAGCAGGGCAGGGTTTCGGGAGACCCAGTACTTC
CASRAGFRETQYF
>many|TRBV20-1|TRBJ2-3|TRBD2
TGCAGTGCTCCGGGACTAGCGGGAGACACAGATACGCAGTATTTT
CSAPGLAGDTDTQYF
>.|TRBV5-6|TRBJ2-3|TRBD2
TGTGCCATCTCTCCGGGACTAGTGATCGATACGCAGTATTTT
CAISPGLVIDTQYF
>.|TRBV24-1|TRBJ2-1|TRBD2
TGTGCCACCAGTGATTCACAAGGGACTAGCGGGAGAGGGGCGCTAAATGAGCAGTTCTTC
CATSDSQGTSGRGALNEQFF
>.|TRBV6-5|TRBJ2-5|.
TGTGCCAGCAGTTATTCCGGGCCGAAAGAGACCCAGTACTTC
CASSYSGPKETQYF
>few|TRBV7-2|TRBJ2-3|TRBD2
TGTGCCAGCAGCTCTAGCGGGGGAGATACGCAGTATTTT
CASSSSGGDTQYF
>few|TRBV7-9|TRBJ1-5|.
TGTGCCAGCAGCTTTTTCGGGCGCGGGCGGAGGGACAATCAGCCCCAGCATTTT
CASSFFGRGRRDNQPQHF
>once|TRBV6-6|TRBJ2-7|TRBD1
TGTGCCAGCAGTTACCCCGAGGGGACAGGCACCTACGAGCAGTACTTC
CASSYPEGTGTYEQYF
>few|TRBV9|TRBJ2-3|.
TGTGCCAGCAGCGTAGCAATCTCAGATACGCAGTATTTT
CASSVAISDTQYF
>few|TRBV28|TRBJ1-1|.
TGTGCCAGCATATCGCGGGGGAGATCCACTGAAGCTTTCTTT
CASISRGRSTEAFF
>few|TRBV5-1|TRBJ2-5|.
TGCGCCAGCAGCTTCCAGGGTATTAAGGAGACCCAGTACTTC
CASSFQGIKETQYF
>.|TRBV11-2|TRBJ2-5|TRBD1
TGTGCCAGCAGCTTACAGGGGACAGGGGTTTGGGGAGAGACCCAGTACTTC
CASSLQGTGVWGETQYF
>.|TRBV27|TRBJ2-7|TRBD1
TGTGCCAGCAGTTTAGGGACAGGGAAGTACGAGCAGTACTTC
CASSLGTGKYEQYF
>.|TRBV6-5|TRBJ1-2|.
TGTGCCAGCAGTTATCTTGGGAGGGGCTACACCTTC
CASSYLGRGYTF
>.|TRBV6-5|TRBJ1-2|TRBD1
TGTGCCAGCAGTTACGGGACAGGGGGCGGAGATGGCTACACCTTC
CASSYGTGGGDGYTF
>few|TRBV10-1|TRBJ2-1|TRBD2
TGCGCCAGCAGTCTAGCGGGAGTTCTCTGGGAGCAGTTCTTC
CASSLAGVLWEQFF
>.|TRBV4-1|TRBJ2-7|TRBD2
TGCGCCAGCAGCCAGGCCCCGGGGGGTACTGGAGAGCAGTACTTC
CASSQAPGGTGEQYF
>.|TRBV14|TRBJ2-7|.
TGTGCCAGCAGCCAAGTGAGGGAATACGAGCAGTACTTC
CASSQVREYEQYF
>few|TRBV4-1|TRBJ2-2|TRBD1
TGCGCCAGCAGCCTGACCCGGGACAGGGTTACCGGGGAGCTGTTTTTT
CASSLTRDRVTGELFF
>few|TRBV29-1|TRBJ1-1|TRBD1
TGCAGCGTAGGCCCCGGCGACAGGGGGGGTACTGAAGCTTTCTTT
CSVGPGDRGGTEAFF
>few|TRBV12-3/TRBV12-4|TRBJ2-7|TRBD2
TGTGCCAGCAGCATCGGACTAAGCGGGGGTGGTTACGAGCAGTACTTC
CASSIGLSGGGYEQYF
>.|TRBV12-3/TRBV12-4|TRBJ2-7|.
TGTGCCAGCAGTTTAGGTTGGCAGGGGATCGGCGAGCAGTACTTC
CASSLGWQGIGEQYF
>many|TRBV6-2/TRBV6-3|TRBJ2-1|TRBD1
TGTGCCAGCATCCCAGGGGGCCTTTCCAATGAGCAGTTCTTC
CASIPGGLSNEQFF
>few|TRBV10-3|TRBJ2-3|TRBD2
TGTGCCATCAGTGAGTTAGCGGGGGCTGGGGATACGCAGTATTTT
CAISELAGAGDTQYF